This TCR beta chain was retrieved from a study of human T cells and chemical hapten exposure. From the RACE reads, TCRdb called clonotypes with MiXCR, one entry per CDR3 protein. The sample records some 62,000 distinct CDR3 sequences, about 10% being singletons. Germline V lookup: CDR1 LGHDT, CDR2 YNNKEL (reference sequence). The CDR3 is 18 amino acids. J was trimmed by 4 bases and V by 3 bases; bases with no gene match: 10. Documented time point: patch test 3, about 24 weeks after DPC sensitization. Treatment given: therapeutic diphenylcyclopropenone sensitization with weekly scalp DPC. This rearrangement joins TRBV3-1 to TRBJ2-2; 11 bases line up with TRBD2. Sequencing used whole blood, obtained in connection with sensitization to the hapten diphenylcyclopropenone (DPC). This sequence was found in a woman in her thirties with alopecia areata. Some clones in this sample may be carry-over from other donors' samples. The CDR3, as DNA: TGTGCCAGCAGCCAGTACACACTAGCGGGGGAGATCACCGGGGAGCTGTTTTTT. It translates to CASSQYTLAGEITGELFF. The full variable domain, in which reference TRBV3-1 and TRBJ2-2 provide the parts outside the CDR3, is DTAVSQTPKYLVTQMGNDKSIKCEQNLGHDTMYWYKQDSKKFLKIMFSYNNKELIINETVPNRFSPKSPDKAHLNLHINSLELGDSAVYFCASSQYTLAGEITGELFFGEGSRLTVL.